Listed below are T cell receptor beta chains from one sample, sequenced in a study of CD8 T cells in Susac syndrome. TCRdb analysed the immunoSEQ multiplex PCR reads with MiXCR anew, one entry per CDR3 protein. The sample lists approximately 90,000 distinct CDR3 sequences; 80% to 95% were seen once. Sequencing was performed on CD8+ T cells from PBMCs. Receptors were obtained from a human donor in good health. Each CDR3 is given with its conserved first and last residue. Fields, in order: clone size, D gene, V gene, CDR3 length, J gene, CDR3 protein, CDR3 DNA. A D gene is named only where the DNA matches it firmly. The size of a clone is reported for some rows only, either as once, few or many, or as a class for expanded clones.

abundance: NA; d_gene: NA; v_gene: TRBV7-2; len: 15; j_gene: TRBJ2-7; CDR3aa: CASSSPGTPTYEQYF; CDR3nt: TGTGCCAGCAGCTCCCCCGGGACCCCGACCTACGAGCAGTACTTC
abundance: NA; d_gene: NA; v_gene: TRBV5-4; len: 14; j_gene: TRBJ2-7; CDR3aa: CASSLGGDTYEQYF; CDR3nt: TGTGCCAGCAGCTTGGGAGGGGACACCTACGAGCAGTACTTC
abundance: NA; d_gene: TRBD1; v_gene: TRBV5-6; len: 16; j_gene: TRBJ1-5; CDR3aa: CASSLGAQGARQPQHF; CDR3nt: TGTGCCAGCAGCTTGGGTGCTCAGGGGGCCAGACAGCCCCAGCATTTT
abundance: once; d_gene: NA; v_gene: TRBV27; len: 17; j_gene: TRBJ1-5; CDR3aa: CASSLSGGFEGNQPQHF; CDR3nt: TGTGCCAGCAGTCTTTCTGGGGGCTTTGAGGGCAATCAGCCCCAGCATTTT
abundance: once; d_gene: NA; v_gene: TRBV29-1; len: 13; j_gene: TRBJ2-7; CDR3aa: CSVRGGGAYEQYF; CDR3nt: TGCAGCGTTAGGGGAGGGGGGGCCTACGAGCAGTACTTC
abundance: NA; d_gene: NA; v_gene: TRBV4-1; len: 15; j_gene: TRBJ2-4; CDR3aa: CASSQGQGPKNIQYF; CDR3nt: TGCGCCAGCAGCCAAGGGCAGGGACCCAAAAACATTCAGTACTTC
abundance: NA; d_gene: NA; v_gene: TRBV7-6; len: 14; j_gene: TRBJ1-1; CDR3aa: CASSLGGQNTEAFF; CDR3nt: TGTGCCAGCAGCTTAGGTGGGCAGAACACTGAAGCTTTCTTT
abundance: NA; d_gene: NA; v_gene: TRBV7-9; len: 16; j_gene: TRBJ2-1; CDR3aa: CASSLEAHDSYNEQFF; CDR3nt: TGTGCCAGCAGCTTAGAGGCCCATGACTCCTACAATGAGCAGTTCTTC
abundance: NA; d_gene: TRBD2; v_gene: TRBV6-6; len: 15; j_gene: TRBJ2-1; CDR3aa: CASTWTSGGHNEQFF; CDR3nt: TGTGCCAGTACCTGGACTAGCGGGGGCCACAATGAGCAGTTCTTC
abundance: NA; d_gene: NA; v_gene: TRBV9; len: 14; j_gene: TRBJ1-4; CDR3aa: CASSAQGYNEKLFF; CDR3nt: TGTGCCAGCAGCGCGCAGGGGTATAATGAAAAACTGTTTTTT
abundance: NA; d_gene: NA; v_gene: TRBV7-3; len: 16; j_gene: TRBJ1-1; CDR3aa: CASSPSGLDFNTEAFF; CDR3nt: TGTGCCAGCAGCCCTTCAGGGTTGGACTTCAACACTGAAGCTTTCTTT
abundance: NA; d_gene: NA; v_gene: TRBV5-1; len: 15; j_gene: TRBJ1-1; CDR3aa: CASSFAQPANTEAFF; CDR3nt: TGCGCCAGCAGCTTTGCTCAACCGGCGAACACTGAAGCTTTCTTT
abundance: NA; d_gene: TRBD1; v_gene: TRBV18; len: 17; j_gene: TRBJ1-5; CDR3aa: CASSPGDRGNFNQPQHF; CDR3nt: TGTGCCAGCTCACCAGGCGACAGGGGCAACTTCAATCAGCCCCAGCATTTT
abundance: NA; d_gene: NA; v_gene: TRBV15; len: 16; j_gene: TRBJ1-5; CDR3aa: CATSSRGGYSNQPQHF; CDR3nt: TGTGCCACCAGCAGCAGAGGGGGGTATAGCAATCAGCCCCAGCATTTT
abundance: NA; d_gene: NA; v_gene: TRBV25-1; len: 15; j_gene: TRBJ1-2; CDR3aa: CASSEWAGSVRGYTF; CDR3nt: TGTGCCAGCAGTGAATGGGCAGGGTCCGTACGTGGCTACACCTTC
abundance: NA; d_gene: TRBD1; v_gene: TRBV27; len: 16; j_gene: TRBJ1-5; CDR3aa: CASSSQTGVGNQPQHF; CDR3nt: TGTGCCAGCAGTTCTCAGACAGGGGTGGGCAATCAGCCCCAGCATTTT
abundance: NA; d_gene: TRBD1; v_gene: TRBV29-1; len: 12; j_gene: TRBJ2-7; CDR3aa: CSGGTGSYEQYF; CDR3nt: TGCAGCGGTGGGACAGGTTCCTACGAGCAGTACTTC
abundance: NA; d_gene: TRBD2; v_gene: TRBV9; len: 14; j_gene: TRBJ2-5; CDR3aa: CASSVTSGEETQYF; CDR3nt: TGTGCCAGCAGCGTAACTAGCGGGGAAGAGACCCAGTACTTC
abundance: NA; d_gene: NA; v_gene: TRBV3-1; len: 17; j_gene: TRBJ1-1; CDR3aa: CASSQAILVRGDTEAFF; CDR3nt: TGTGCCAGCAGCCAAGCGATTTTGGTCAGGGGAGACACTGAAGCTTTCTTT
abundance: NA; d_gene: TRBD2; v_gene: TRBV7-8; len: 14; j_gene: TRBJ2-7; CDR3aa: CASSLGDYYYEQYF; CDR3nt: TGTGCCAGCAGCTTAGGGGACTACTACTACGAGCAGTACTTC
abundance: NA; d_gene: NA; v_gene: TRBV15; len: 15; j_gene: TRBJ2-3; CDR3aa: CATSGRDGASDTQYF; CDR3nt: TGTGCCACCAGCGGACGGGACGGGGCGTCAGATACGCAGTATTTT
abundance: NA; d_gene: NA; v_gene: TRBV4-1; len: 13; j_gene: TRBJ1-2; CDR3aa: CASSPEGTYGYTF; CDR3nt: TGCGCCAGCAGCCCCGAGGGAACCTATGGCTACACCTTC
abundance: NA; d_gene: NA; v_gene: TRBV12-3/TRBV12-4; len: 13; j_gene: TRBJ2-2; CDR3aa: CASSSSFPGELFF; CDR3nt: TGTGCCAGCAGTTCGTCATTTCCCGGGGAGCTGTTTTTT
abundance: NA; d_gene: NA; v_gene: TRBV10-3; len: 12; j_gene: TRBJ1-1; CDR3aa: CAISPGQKEAFF; CDR3nt: TGTGCCATCAGCCCAGGACAGAAAGAAGCTTTCTTT
abundance: NA; d_gene: TRBD2; v_gene: TRBV7-9; len: 16; j_gene: TRBJ2-7; CDR3aa: CASSSKRGAGDHEQYF; CDR3nt: TGTGCCAGCAGCTCTAAGCGAGGAGCGGGGGACCACGAGCAGTACTTC
abundance: NA; d_gene: TRBD2; v_gene: TRBV6-5; len: 16; j_gene: TRBJ2-5; CDR3aa: CASSYSGRGGLETQYF; CDR3nt: TGTGCCAGCAGTTACTCGGGGCGGGGGGGATTGGAGACCCAGTACTTC
abundance: NA; d_gene: TRBD2; v_gene: TRBV6-5; len: 15; j_gene: TRBJ2-3; CDR3aa: CASSYSTSGPDTQYF; CDR3nt: TGTGCCAGCAGTTACTCGACTAGCGGCCCAGATACGCAGTATTTT
abundance: once; d_gene: TRBD1; v_gene: TRBV11-2; len: 18; j_gene: TRBJ2-3; CDR3aa: CASSPFPLGGQGTDTQYF; CDR3nt: TGTGCCAGCAGCCCATTCCCCCTAGGGGGACAGGGCACAGATACGCAGTATTTT
abundance: few; d_gene: NA; v_gene: TRBV29-1; len: 11; j_gene: TRBJ2-7; CDR3aa: CSVENRKRQYF; CDR3nt: TGCAGCGTTGAAAATAGGAAACGGCAGTACTTC
abundance: NA; d_gene: TRBD2; v_gene: TRBV5-1; len: 15; j_gene: TRBJ2-1; CDR3aa: CASSLVAGSYNEQFF; CDR3nt: TGCGCCAGCAGCTTGGTAGCGGGCTCCTACAATGAGCAGTTCTTC
abundance: NA; d_gene: TRBD1; v_gene: TRBV7-9; len: 15; j_gene: TRBJ1-2; CDR3aa: CASSPPTGSLDGYTF; CDR3nt: TGTGCCAGCAGCCCGCCGACAGGGTCCCTTGATGGCTACACCTTC
abundance: NA; d_gene: NA; v_gene: TRBV27; len: 14; j_gene: TRBJ1-2; CDR3aa: CASSPSTGNYGYTF; CDR3nt: TGTGCCAGCAGTCCCTCGACTGGGAACTATGGCTACACCTTC
abundance: NA; d_gene: NA; v_gene: TRBV28; len: 15; j_gene: TRBJ1-6; CDR3aa: CASSLVSEIGSPLHF; CDR3nt: TGTGCCAGCAGTTTGGTTTCCGAGATAGGTTCACCCCTCCACTTT
abundance: NA; d_gene: NA; v_gene: TRBV5-8; len: 12; j_gene: TRBJ2-1; CDR3aa: CASSLTVNEQFF; CDR3nt: TGTGCCAGCAGCTTAACAGTAAATGAGCAGTTCTTC
abundance: NA; d_gene: NA; v_gene: TRBV7-2; len: 14; j_gene: TRBJ2-1; CDR3aa: CASNSPGYRDEQFF; CDR3nt: TGTGCCAGCAACTCCCCCGGCTACAGGGATGAGCAGTTCTTC
abundance: NA; d_gene: NA; v_gene: TRBV3-1; len: 12; j_gene: TRBJ2-7; CDR3aa: CASSRDGYEQYF; CDR3nt: TGTGCCAGCAGTCGCGACGGATACGAGCAGTACTTC
abundance: few; d_gene: TRBD1; v_gene: TRBV25-1; len: 13; j_gene: TRBJ2-7; CDR3aa: CASSVGQGKEQYF; CDR3nt: TGTGCCAGCAGTGTGGGACAGGGCAAAGAGCAGTACTTC
abundance: NA; d_gene: NA; v_gene: TRBV7-6; len: 13; j_gene: TRBJ1-2; CDR3aa: CASSLGPSYGYTF; CDR3nt: TGTGCCAGCAGCTTAGGACCCAGCTATGGCTACACCTTC
abundance: NA; d_gene: NA; v_gene: TRBV7-9; len: 13; j_gene: TRBJ2-1; CDR3aa: CASSSSEDNEQFF; CDR3nt: TGTGCCAGCAGCTCGAGTGAGGACAATGAGCAGTTCTTC
abundance: NA; d_gene: TRBD1; v_gene: TRBV7-2; len: 16; j_gene: TRBJ2-1; CDR3aa: CASSLKRDRPYNEQFF; CDR3nt: TGTGCCAGCAGCTTAAAAAGGGACAGGCCCTACAATGAGCAGTTCTTC
abundance: NA; d_gene: NA; v_gene: TRBV5-4; len: 14; j_gene: TRBJ2-2; CDR3aa: CASSHGTNTGELFF; CDR3nt: TGTGCCAGCAGCCACGGAACTAACACCGGGGAGCTGTTTTTT
abundance: NA; d_gene: TRBD1; v_gene: TRBV10-2; len: 15; j_gene: TRBJ2-7; CDR3aa: CASSEWTGTGYEQYF; CDR3nt: TGCGCCAGCAGTGAGTGGACCGGGACAGGTTACGAGCAGTACTTC
abundance: NA; d_gene: NA; v_gene: TRBV7-3; len: 12; j_gene: TRBJ1-2; CDR3aa: CASSLGQYGYTF; CDR3nt: TGTGCCAGCAGTTTGGGCCAATATGGCTACACCTTC
abundance: once; d_gene: TRBD1; v_gene: TRBV19; len: 13; j_gene: TRBJ2-7; CDR3aa: CASSILTGDQQYF; CDR3nt: TGTGCCAGTAGTATATTGACAGGGGATCAGCAGTACTTC
abundance: NA; d_gene: NA; v_gene: TRBV29-1; len: 14; j_gene: TRBJ2-1; CDR3aa: CSVEDFRSYNEQFF; CDR3nt: TGCAGCGTTGAAGATTTTCGGTCGTACAATGAGCAGTTCTTC
abundance: NA; d_gene: NA; v_gene: TRBV7-8; len: 16; j_gene: TRBJ2-7; CDR3aa: CASSLESRGFSYEQYF; CDR3nt: TGTGCCAGCAGCTTAGAATCCAGGGGCTTCTCCTACGAGCAGTACTTC
abundance: NA; d_gene: TRBD1; v_gene: TRBV20-1; len: 13; j_gene: TRBJ2-2; CDR3aa: CSARGRGTGELFF; CDR3nt: TGCAGTGCCAGGGGGCGAGGTACCGGGGAGCTGTTTTTT
abundance: NA; d_gene: NA; v_gene: TRBV9; len: 12; j_gene: TRBJ2-3; CDR3aa: CASSVNPDTQYF; CDR3nt: TGTGCCAGCAGCGTGAACCCAGATACGCAGTATTTT
abundance: NA; d_gene: NA; v_gene: TRBV7-2; len: 17; j_gene: TRBJ2-1; CDR3aa: CASSFGAAGPSYNEQFF; CDR3nt: TGTGCCAGCAGCTTCGGTGCTGCGGGGCCATCCTACAATGAGCAGTTCTTC
abundance: NA; d_gene: TRBD1; v_gene: TRBV3-1; len: 14; j_gene: TRBJ2-7; CDR3aa: CASRRTGAPYEQYF; CDR3nt: TGTGCCAGCAGACGCACAGGGGCCCCCTACGAGCAGTACTTC
abundance: NA; d_gene: NA; v_gene: TRBV27; len: 11; j_gene: TRBJ2-5; CDR3aa: CASTLGETQYF; CDR3nt: TGTGCCAGCACCCTTGGGGAGACCCAGTACTTC
abundance: NA; d_gene: NA; v_gene: TRBV6-2/TRBV6-3; len: 13; j_gene: TRBJ2-1; CDR3aa: CASSYGLINEQFF; CDR3nt: TGTGCCAGCAGTTACGGCCTGATCAATGAGCAGTTCTTC
abundance: NA; d_gene: NA; v_gene: TRBV11-2; len: 12; j_gene: TRBJ2-7; CDR3aa: CASSSTILEQYF; CDR3nt: TGTGCCAGCAGCTCGACTATCCTTGAGCAGTACTTC
abundance: once; d_gene: TRBD1; v_gene: TRBV27; len: 15; j_gene: TRBJ1-5; CDR3aa: CASLPETGVNQPQHF; CDR3nt: TGTGCCAGTTTGCCTGAGACAGGGGTCAATCAGCCCCAGCATTTT
abundance: NA; d_gene: NA; v_gene: TRBV4-1; len: 15; j_gene: TRBJ2-7; CDR3aa: CASSPTRTVSYEQYF; CDR3nt: TGCGCCAGCAGCCCGACCCGGACAGTCTCCTACGAGCAGTACTTC
abundance: NA; d_gene: NA; v_gene: TRBV5-8; len: 14; j_gene: TRBJ1-6; CDR3aa: CASSLRQGNSPLHF; CDR3nt: TGTGCCAGCAGCTTGCGTCAGGGGAATTCACCCCTCCACTTT
abundance: NA; d_gene: NA; v_gene: TRBV6-5; len: 12; j_gene: TRBJ2-1; CDR3aa: CASSPNLGEQFF; CDR3nt: TGTGCCAGCAGCCCTAACTTGGGGGAGCAGTTCTTC